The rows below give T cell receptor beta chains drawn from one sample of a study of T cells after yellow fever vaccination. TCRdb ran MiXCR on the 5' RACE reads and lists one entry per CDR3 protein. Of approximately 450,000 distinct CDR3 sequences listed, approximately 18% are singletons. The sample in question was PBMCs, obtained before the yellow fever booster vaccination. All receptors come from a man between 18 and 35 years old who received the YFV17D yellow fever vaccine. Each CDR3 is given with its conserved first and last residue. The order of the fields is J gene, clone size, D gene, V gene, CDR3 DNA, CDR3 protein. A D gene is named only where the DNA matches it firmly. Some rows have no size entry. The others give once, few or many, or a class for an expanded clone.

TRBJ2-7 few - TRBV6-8 TGTGCCAGCACCACTCGGTCCCCCTACTACGAGCAGTACTTC CASTTRSPYYEQYF
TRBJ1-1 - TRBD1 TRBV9 TGTGCCAGCGCTCTCGGACAGGGGGCCACTGAAGCTTTCTTT CASALGQGATEAFF
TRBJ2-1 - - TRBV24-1 TGTGCCACCAGTGATAGCACCCGCTCCTACAATGAGCAGTTCTTC CATSDSTRSYNEQFF
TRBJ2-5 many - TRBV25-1 TGTGCCAGCAGTGAATGGGGGGCGCAGACCCAGTACTTC CASSEWGAQTQYF
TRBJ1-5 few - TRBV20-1 TGCAGTGCTAGGGTAGGAGGGGGTCCAAAGCATTTT CSARVGGGPKHF
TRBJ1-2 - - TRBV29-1 TGCAGCGTTGGTGAGAGGGACGTTCCGCACTATGGCTACACCTTC CSVGERDVPHYGYTF
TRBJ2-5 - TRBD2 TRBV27 TGTGCCAGCAGTCCCCGGACTAGCGGGGGACGTGAGACCCAGTACTTC CASSPRTSGGRETQYF
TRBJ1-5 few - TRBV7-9 TGTGCCAGCAGCCCGCCCGGGATCTCCAATCAGCCCCAGCATTTT CASSPPGISNQPQHF
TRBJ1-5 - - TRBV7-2 TGTGCCAGCAGCTTAGAGGCAGGGGTTGCCCAGCCCCAGCATTTT CASSLEAGVAQPQHF
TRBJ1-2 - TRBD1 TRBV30 TGTGCCTGGAGAACTCAGGGGGGGTATGGCTACACCTTC CAWRTQGGYGYTF
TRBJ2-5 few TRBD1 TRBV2 TGTGCCAGCAGGTCCGGACAGGGGCCCCAAGAGACCCAGTACTTC CASRSGQGPQETQYF
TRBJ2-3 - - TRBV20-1 TGCAGTTGGGGTTACACAGATACGCAGTATTTT CSWGYTDTQYF
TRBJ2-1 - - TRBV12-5 TGTGCTAGTGGTCCGAACAATGAGCAGTTCTTC CASGPNNEQFF
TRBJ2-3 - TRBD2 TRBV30 TGTGCCTTTCTAGCGGCAAGCACAGATACGCAGTATTTT CAFLAASTDTQYF
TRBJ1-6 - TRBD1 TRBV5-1 TGCGCCAGCAGCTTGTCGGGACAGGGTTTTAATTCACCCCTCCACTTT CASSLSGQGFNSPLHF
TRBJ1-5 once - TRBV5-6 TGTGCCAGCAGCTTTTCAGGGTACAATCAGCCCCAGCATTTT CASSFSGYNQPQHF
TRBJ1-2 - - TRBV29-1 TGCAGCGTGCACGGACAGTACACCTATGGCTACACCTTC CSVHGQYTYGYTF
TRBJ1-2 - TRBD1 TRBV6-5 TGTGCCAGCAGTTACTCTGGACAGGGGGCAGCCTATGGCTACACCTTC CASSYSGQGAAYGYTF
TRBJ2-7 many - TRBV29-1 TGCAGCGTTGTTCACAGTAGCTCCTACGAGCAGTACTTC CSVVHSSSYEQYF
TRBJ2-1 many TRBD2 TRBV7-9 TGTGCCAGCAGCTCCCTTGCGGGGGGGCCAGGTGAGCAGTTCTTC CASSSLAGGPGEQFF
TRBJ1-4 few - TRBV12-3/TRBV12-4 TGTGCCAGCAGTTTAGGCGGCGCGGGACATGAAAAACTGTTTTTT CASSLGGAGHEKLFF
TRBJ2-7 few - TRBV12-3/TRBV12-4 TGTGCCAGCAGTTTAAGACATCCTTCCTACGAGCAGTACTTC CASSLRHPSYEQYF
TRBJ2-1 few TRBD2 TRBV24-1 TGTGCCACCAGTGACTCGCTAGCGGGGGGACACAATGAGCAGTTCTTC CATSDSLAGGHNEQFF
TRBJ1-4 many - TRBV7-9 TGTGCCAGCAGCTTAGCGCGGCAGGGTGAAAAACTGTTTTTT CASSLARQGEKLFF
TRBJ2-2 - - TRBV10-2 TGCGCCAGCAAAGACAGGGGAGGGACCGGGGAGCTGTTTTTT CASKDRGGTGELFF
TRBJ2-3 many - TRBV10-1 TGCGCCAGCAGCACTACTAGCAGAGATACGCAGTATTTT CASSTTSRDTQYF